This TCR beta chain was sequenced for a study of blood T cell repertoires in COVID-19. Across the study: Whether acute or convalescent, the COVID-19 samples came from the United States, Italy and Spain.

Per the study methods: It was from reference gene primer amplification that nucleated cell counts were estimated. Method: immunoSEQ multiplex PCR; TCRdb's copy keeps in-frame clones and lacks some. V and J calls and clone size come straight from that table; D and trimming were deduced from the DNA. Of 90,000 to 110,000 clones listed, 85% to 90% were seen once; the top ten hold around 3.9%. This CDR3 has 10 amino acids. The germline CDR1 and CDR2 sequences are SGHVS and FNYEAQ. Only one count was recorded for this clone. Sequence at one end of the junction differs from germline and may be a read error.

What was sequenced was peripheral blood. The genes are TRBV7-6 and TRBJ1-3; no clear D. This clonotype was sampled from a man in his fifties with acute or convalescent COVID-19. The CDR3 DNA sequence: TGTGCCAGCAGCTTAGCCGCCAGGCATTTT. It yields the protein CASSLAARHF.